The 14 T cell receptor beta chains below were found in one sample sequenced in a study of blood T cell repertoires in COVID-19. Assay: immunoSEQ multiplex PCR; the TCRdb copy retains only in-frame clones and omits some. Of around 300,000 clones in the sample, 70% to 90% were seen once. The material sequenced was peripheral blood. Receptors were obtained from a woman in her 70s with acute or convalescent COVID-19.

The genes are TRBV6-5 and TRBJ2-2; tentative D call: TRBD2 (6 bases). V lost 8 bases to trimming and J lost 2 bases, with 12 bases between them. The CDR3 totals 14 residues. CDR1 is MNHEY and CDR2 is SVGAGI in the germline V gene. The DNA of the CDR3 is TGTGCCAGCGCATGGCGGGGAAACACCGGGGAGCTGTTTTTT. Translating gives CASAWRGNTGELFF.

This clone was seen only a few times. The chain couples TRBV19 to TRBJ1-5, with 7 positions matching TRBD1. The germline gives CDR1 LNHDA, CDR2 SQIVND (reference sequence). The V segment lost 8 bases and the J segment 7 bases; nucleotides outside the gene matches: 5. There are 12 residues in the CDR3. The chain's CDR3 is CASRQGRQPQHF. CDR3 DNA sequence: TGTGCCAGTCGACAGGGCCGCCAGCCCCAGCATTTT.

The chain joins TRBV5-5 to TRBJ1-3; D is uncertain. CDR1 is SGHKS and CDR2 is YYEKEE in the germline V gene (reference sequence). The CDR3 sequence is 14 residues long. Trimming took off 5 bases at V and 4 bases at J, with 13 bases between the two ends. CDR3 sequence (DNA): TGTGCCAGCAGTAATGGAGGGAACGGAAACACCATATATTTT. Translation gives CASSNGGNGNTIYF.

The genes are TRBV5-1 and TRBJ1-6, with TRBD1 matching 7 bases. The length of the CDR3 is 13 residues. CDR1 SGHRS and CDR2 YFSETQ come from the germline V gene. The ends lost 5 bases at V and 9 bases at J; junction bases unmatched: 5. The CDR3 spells CASRVGGPSPLHF. CDR3 bases: TGCGCCAGCAGAGTAGGGGGCCCTTCACCCCTCCACTTT.

CDR3 sequence reads: CSASRGVELFF. As DNA, the CDR3 is TGCAGTGCAAGCAGGGGGGTGGAGCTGTTTTTT. The V and J genes are TRBV20-1 and TRBJ2-2; maybe TRBD1 (7 bases). Germline V gene sequence: CDR1 DFQATT, CDR2 SNEGSKA (reference sequence). Trimming removed 6 bases from V and 10 bases from J, with 12 bases in between. The CDR3 is 11 residues long.

This chain uses TRBV3-1 (or the pseudogene TRBV3-2) with TRBJ1-4, with D perhaps matching TRBD1 (5 bases). The CDR3 has 16 residues. The V gene lost 8 bases and the J gene lost 2 bases, with 18 bases spanning the gap. The V gene's germline CDR1 is LGHDT and CDR2 YNNKEL (reference sequence). The DNA for the CDR3 is TGTGCCAGCGGGTCTAGGGGCCTAGGGACTAATGAAAAACTGTTTTTT. Its translation is CASGSRGLGTNEKLFF.

CDR3 amino acids: CASSQRSSGYGYTF. In DNA, the CDR3 is TGTGCCAGCAGCCAAAGGTCTTCGGGGTATGGCTACACCTTC. V is TRBV3-1 (or the pseudogene TRBV3-2) and J is TRBJ1-2; no reliable D call. The V gene lost 2 bases and the J gene lost 5 bases, with 12 bases spanning the gap. There are 14 residues in the CDR3. In germline, CDR1 is LGHDT, CDR2 YNNKEL (reference sequence).

The rearrangement joins TRBV6-2 or TRBV6-3 to TRBJ1-2; 8 nucleotides align to TRBD1. CDR3 length: 14 amino acids. Germline V gene lookup returns CDR1 MNHEY and CDR2 SVGEGT. Trimming cost V 6 bases and J 4 bases; bases outside gene matches: 7. The CDR3 here is CASSLLTGAYGYTF. In DNA, the CDR3 is TGTGCCAGCAGCCTCCTGACAGGGGCCTATGGCTACACCTTC.

V is TRBV5-1 and J is TRBJ1-4; D might be TRBD1 (6 bases). This CDR3 is 15 amino acids long. V shed 0 bases and J shed 7 bases, with 13 bases lying between them. CDR1 SGHRS and CDR2 YFSETQ come from the germline V gene. The CDR3 sequence: CASSLVGGVGEKLFF. CDR3 nucleotide sequence: TGCGCCAGCAGCTTGGTAGGGGGGGTCGGTGAAAAACTGTTTTTT.

The V gene is TRBV4-1, the J gene TRBJ1-4, with D tentatively TRBD1 (5 bases). Germline assignment: CDR1 MGHRA and CDR2 YSYEKL. Deletions cut 4 bases from V and 3 bases from J, with 15 bases between. The CDR3 totals 16 residues. This chain's CDR3 is CASSRASGGPNEKLFF. In DNA, the CDR3 is TGCGCCAGCAGCCGGGCGTCCGGGGGTCCTAATGAAAAACTGTTTTTT.

This sequence joins TRBV2 and TRBJ1-1, with no clear D. Trimming left V 1 base short and J 4 bases short, with 10 bases between. Looked up from germline, CDR1 is SNHLY and CDR2 is FYNNEI. The length of the CDR3 is 14 residues. CDR3 residues: CASSEDGEGTEAFF. DNA of the CDR3: TGTGCCAGCAGTGAAGATGGGGAGGGCACTGAAGCTTTCTTT.

This clone turned up a few times. The chain carries TRBV12-3 or TRBV12-4 and TRBJ1-6; 8 nucleotides agree with TRBD1. The CDR3 sequence is 13 residues long. Trimming cost V 6 bases and J 13 bases; bases outside gene matches: 8. The CDR3 sequence is CASSFYRGEPLHF. The CDR3 nucleotides read TGTGCCAGCAGCTTCTACAGGGGGGAGCCCCTCCACTTT.

This chain joins TRBV11-1 and TRBJ1-1, with 7 bases identical to TRBD1. CDR3 length: 14 amino acids. Germline V gene sequence: CDR1 SGHAT, CDR2 FQDESV (reference sequence). J gave up 4 bases and V 5 bases, and 7 bases lay outside the gene matches. The CDR3 region is CASSLTGDGTEAFF. The CDR3 DNA reads as TGTGCCAGCAGCCTTACAGGGGATGGCACTGAAGCTTTCTTT.

The genes are TRBV4-1 and TRBJ2-7; TRBD2 aligns across 10 bases. The trim removed 1 base at V and 9 bases at J, leaving 9 bases unmatched. The CDR3 length is 15 residues. The V gene's germline CDR1 is MGHRA and CDR2 YSYEKL. This chain's CDR3 is CASSQAGLANLGQYF. CDR3 coding DNA: TGCGCCAGCAGCCAAGCGGGACTAGCGAACCTAGGGCAGTACTTC.